The clone carrying this TCR beta chain was counted at least ten times. V shed 6 bases and J shed 2 bases, with 11 bases lying between them. CDR1 is SEHNR and CDR2 is FQNEAQ in the germline V gene (reference sequence). This CDR3 contains 15 residues. The data were taken from a study of human T cells and chemical hapten exposure. Looking at the study overall: Patch tests put 0.01% DPC on the upper back, and the results were checked at 6 days.

TCRdb processed the RACE reads anew with MiXCR; each CDR3 protein has one entry. The repertoire holds about 360,000 distinct CDR3 sequences, with roughly 5% as singletons. Time point denoted: patch test 1, 2 weeks after DPC sensitization. The treatment was: therapeutic diphenylcyclopropenone sensitization with weekly scalp DPC. Each patch-test visit's blood sample preceded patch application. Sequenced here: whole blood, sampled in connection with sensitization to the hapten diphenylcyclopropenone (DPC). The TCR originated in a woman in her forties or fifties with alopecia areata. Some clones in this sample may be carry-over from other donors' samples. The J gene is TRBJ1-6, the V gene TRBV7-9; TRBD1 might be the D (6 bases). The CDR3 DNA follows: TGTGCCAGCAGTTTGGACAGCGCCTATAATTCACCCCTCCACTTT. Its protein is CASSLDSAYNSPLHF.